One and the same sample provided the 21 T cell receptor beta chains below, sequenced in a study of control samples from healthy donors and cancer patients. Clones were sequenced by immunoSEQ multiplex PCR, and TCRdb holds only the in-frame ones, with some missing. The data contain some 96,000 clones, more than 80% of them seen just once; the ten biggest clones take up 8%. The sequencing input was blood. These receptor sequences come from a man aged 18 to 29 in good health.

The chain links TRBV5-1 to TRBJ2-2; the D is unclear. CDR3 length: 15 residues. Trimming removed 6 bases at V and 3 bases at J, with 15 bases between. Per germline, CDR1 SGHRS and CDR2 YFSETQ. CDR3 sequence: CASKFPEDYTGELFF. For the CDR3, the DNA is TGCGCCAGCAAATTCCCGGAAGATTACACCGGGGAGCTGTTTTTT.

CDR3 bases: TGTGCCAGCAGCTTAGGTCGAGGGTCTGGCTACGAGCAGTACTTC. It is translated as CASSLGRGSGYEQYF. The V gene is TRBV7-2, the J gene TRBJ2-7; TRBD2 might be the D (5 bases). V was clipped by 1 base and J by 3 bases, with 13 bases between them. CDR1 SGHTA and CDR2 FQGNSA come from the germline V gene. The CDR3 totals 15 residues.

V usage is TRBV29-1 and J usage is TRBJ2-5, with D tentatively TRBD1 or TRBD2 (5 bases each). The V end lost 5 bases, the J end lost 5 bases, and 15 bases lay between the germline ends. The CDR3 is made up of 13 amino acids. Germline V gene data show CDR1 as SQVTM and CDR2 as ANQGSEA. CDR3 in DNA: TGCAGCGTTCCTCAAGGGGCGGGCGAGACCCAGTACTTC. Translated: CSVPQGAGETQYF. The whole variable domain, filled in from reference TRBV29-1 and TRBJ2-5, reads SAVISQKPSRDICQRGTSLTIQCQVDSQVTMMFWYRQQPGQSLTLIATANQGSEATYESGFVIDKFPISRPNLTFSTLTVSNMSPEDSSIYLCSVPQGAGETQYFGPGTRLLVL.

The CDR3 here is CSASLTSRVDEQFF. The CDR3 DNA sequence: TGCAGTGCTAGTTTGACCTCGAGGGTGGATGAGCAGTTCTTC. The J gene is TRBJ2-1, the V gene TRBV20-1, with TRBD2 as a possible D gene (5 bases). Trimming shortened V by 3 bases and J by 8 bases, and 17 bases separated the two germline ends. The CDR3 covers 14 residues. CDR1 DFQATT and CDR2 SNEGSKA come from the germline V gene (reference sequence).

The chain has TRBV19 and TRBJ1-1, with D maybe TRBD1 (6 bases). V lost 3 bases to trimming and J lost 1 base, with 9 bases between them. Germline CDR1 is LNHDA and CDR2 is SQIVND (reference sequence). This CDR3 is built from 14 residues. CDR3 amino acids: CASSIVQGNTEAFF. As DNA, the CDR3 is TGTGCCAGTAGTATTGTACAGGGGAACACTGAAGCTTTCTTT.

This chain joins TRBV7-9 and TRBJ1-1; D is undetermined. V shed 2 bases and J shed 4 bases, with 5 bases lying between them. The CDR3 totals 12 residues. The V gene's germline CDR1 is SEHNR and CDR2 FQNEAQ (reference sequence). The CDR3 spells CASSLYRTEAFF. The CDR3 DNA reads as TGTGCCAGCAGCTTATACCGCACTGAAGCTTTCTTT.

The count of this clone is one. The chain employs TRBV3-1 (or the pseudogene TRBV3-2) and TRBJ1-5; D not resolved. V was cut by 0 bases and J by 0 bases, with 3 bases left in between. The CDR3 consists of 14 residues. CDR1 and CDR2 (germline): LGHDT, YNNKEL (reference sequence). CDR3 sequence (DNA): TGTGCCAGCAGCCAAGACAATAGCAATCAGCCCCAGCATTTT. Its translation: CASSQDNSNQPQHF.

The chain is built from TRBV30 and TRBJ2-1; 10 bases map to TRBD2. In germline, CDR1 is GTSNPN, CDR2 SVGIG (reference sequence). The V gene end was trimmed by 5 bases and the J gene end by 3 bases; junction bases not matched to a gene: 4. The length of the CDR3 is 14 residues. CDR3 residues: CAWYLAGDYNEQFF. CDR3 nucleotides: TGTGCCTGGTATCTAGCGGGAGACTACAATGAGCAGTTCTTC. The whole variable domain, filled in from reference TRBV30 and TRBJ2-1, reads SQTIHQWPATLVQPVGSPLSLECTVEGTSNPNLYWYRQAAGRGLQLLFYSVGIGQISSEVPQNLSASRPQDRQFILSSKKLLLSDSGFYLCAWYLAGDYNEQFFGPGTRLTVL.

DNA for the CDR3: TGTGCCAGCACCCCGGGGGGGGTGCATGGCTACACCTTC. It encodes CASTPGGVHGYTF. The chain recombines TRBV7-9 with TRBJ1-2, with D tentatively TRBD1 (5 bases). Germline V CDR1 and CDR2: SEHNR, FQNEAQ (reference sequence). The CDR3 is 13 amino acids. V lost 7 bases to trimming and J lost 6 bases, with 15 bases between them.

The gene calls are TRBV14 and TRBJ2-1; TRBD2 matches at 16 bases. The length of the CDR3 is 16 residues. V was pared by 0 bases and J by 9 bases, with 2 bases of the junction left unmatched. Germline CDR1 SGHDN, CDR2 FVKESK. CDR3 amino acids: CASSQEGLAGGGEQFF. Written as DNA, the CDR3 is TGTGCCAGCAGCCAAGAGGGACTAGCGGGAGGGGGTGAGCAGTTCTTC.

This chain joins TRBV28 and TRBJ1-1; perhaps TRBD1 as D (5 bases). The CDR3 has 14 amino acids. Germline assignment: CDR1 MDHEN and CDR2 SYDVKM. V lost 5 bases and J lost 0, with 10 bases in between. Here the CDR3 reads CASSVATVNTEAFF. The CDR3 DNA reads as TGTGCCAGCAGTGTTGCGACAGTGAACACTGAAGCTTTCTTT.

The chain links TRBV10-3 to TRBJ2-1; TRBD2 matches 12 bases. Germline V gene sequence: CDR1 ENHRY, CDR2 SYGVKD. The CDR3 consists of 17 residues. The V segment lost 0 bases and the J segment 4 bases; nucleotides outside the gene matches: 4. The CDR3 loop is CAISESIGLAGYNEQFF. The DNA for the CDR3 is TGTGCCATCAGTGAGTCGATCGGACTAGCGGGATACAATGAGCAGTTCTTC.

The V call is TRBV11-1, the J call TRBJ2-2, with TRBD1 identical over 7 bases. Germline assignment: CDR1 SGHAT and CDR2 FQDESV (reference sequence). Trimming cost V 4 bases and J 2 bases; bases outside gene matches: 7. This CDR3 has 16 amino acids. CDR3 protein: CASSYEGATNTGELFF. The DNA for the CDR3 is TGTGCCAGCAGCTATGAGGGGGCCACTAACACCGGGGAGCTGTTTTTT.

The chain recombines TRBV15 with TRBJ1-2; 8 bases agree with TRBD1. V was clipped by 1 base and J by 3 bases; unmatched bases: 4. The CDR3 is made up of 15 amino acids. Looked up from germline, CDR1 is LNHNV and CDR2 is YYDKDF (reference sequence). The CDR3 bases are TGTGCCACCAGCAGAGTAGGACAGGGTTACTATGGCTACACCTTC. This encodes CATSRVGQGYYGYTF.

V and J are TRBV27 and TRBJ1-1; tentatively, D is TRBD1 (5 bases). The ends were cut back, 7 bases at V and 3 bases at J, with 15 bases in the middle. Germline values: CDR1 MNHEY, CDR2 SMNVEV (reference sequence). CDR3 length: 14 amino acids. The CDR3 reads CASTSLQGDTEAFF. The DNA of the CDR3 is TGTGCCAGCACGTCCCTCCAAGGGGACACTGAAGCTTTCTTT.

This sequence joins TRBV4-1 and TRBJ2-3; the match to TRBD2 covers 9 bases. The germline CDR1 and CDR2 sequences are MGHRA and YSYEKL. Trimming took 4 bases from V and 2 from J; bases not matched to a gene: 16. The CDR3 runs to 19 residues. In nucleotides, the CDR3 is TGCGCCAGCAGCCCCGGAGGTAGCGGGAGTTGGACGTCCACAGATACGCAGTATTTT. Protein product: CASSPGGSGSWTSTDTQYF.

The rearrangement uses TRBV7-8 and TRBJ2-1; D perhaps matches TRBD2 (6 bases). The CDR3 loop spans 15 amino acids. Trimming removed 2 bases from V and 4 bases from J, with 12 bases in between. Per the germline V gene, CDR1 is SGHVS and CDR2 is FQNEAQ. The DNA of the CDR3 is TGTGCCAGCAGCTTATGGGGGGAGTTGTACAATGAGCAGTTCTTC. Translated, it gives CASSLWGELYNEQFF.

V gene TRBV5-6 combines with J gene TRBJ2-7; D is unresolved. V was shortened by 2 bases and J by 0 bases, with 6 bases between the two germline ends. The CDR3 totals 13 residues. Per the germline V gene, CDR1 is SGHDT and CDR2 is YYEEEE. The CDR3 loop is CASSLDNSYEQYF. CDR3 in DNA: TGTGCCAGCAGCTTAGACAACTCCTACGAGCAGTACTTC. Using reference TRBV5-6 and TRBJ2-7 for the parts outside the CDR3, the full variable domain is DAGVTQSPTHLIKTRGQQVTLRCSPKSGHDTVSWYQQALGQGPQFIFQYYEEEERQRGNFPDRFSGHQFPNYSSELNVNALLLGDSALYLCASSLDNSYEQYFGPGTRLTVT.

The chain is built from TRBV14 and TRBJ1-6; D is unclear. Trimming pared 1 base from V and 7 bases from J, leaving 8 bases between. The length of the CDR3 is 14 residues. Germline assignment: CDR1 SGHDN and CDR2 FVKESK. CDR3 sequence reads: CASSQGSANSPLHF. The CDR3 nucleotides are TGTGCCAGCAGCCAAGGGTCGGCGAATTCACCCCTCCACTTT.

This chain links TRBV14 with TRBJ2-6; a weak D match, TRBD1 (6 bases). The CDR3 sequence is 16 residues long. The V gene lost 1 base and the J gene lost 2 bases, with 9 bases spanning the gap. Per the germline V gene, CDR1 is SGHDN and CDR2 is FVKESK. CDR3 DNA sequence: TGTGCCAGCAGCCAAGGGGCAGGGGCTGGGGCCAACGTCCTGACTTTC. Protein sequence: CASSQGAGAGANVLTF.

This chain links TRBV30 with TRBJ1-5; D remains ambiguous. CDR1 and CDR2 from the germline V gene are GTSNPN and SVGIG (reference sequence). The CDR3 is 12 amino acids. The V end was cut by 0 bases, the J end by 10 bases, with 10 bases between. The CDR3 region has the DNA TGTGCCTGGAGTGTAATGGACGAACCCCAGCATTTT. Translated: CAWSVMDEPQHF.